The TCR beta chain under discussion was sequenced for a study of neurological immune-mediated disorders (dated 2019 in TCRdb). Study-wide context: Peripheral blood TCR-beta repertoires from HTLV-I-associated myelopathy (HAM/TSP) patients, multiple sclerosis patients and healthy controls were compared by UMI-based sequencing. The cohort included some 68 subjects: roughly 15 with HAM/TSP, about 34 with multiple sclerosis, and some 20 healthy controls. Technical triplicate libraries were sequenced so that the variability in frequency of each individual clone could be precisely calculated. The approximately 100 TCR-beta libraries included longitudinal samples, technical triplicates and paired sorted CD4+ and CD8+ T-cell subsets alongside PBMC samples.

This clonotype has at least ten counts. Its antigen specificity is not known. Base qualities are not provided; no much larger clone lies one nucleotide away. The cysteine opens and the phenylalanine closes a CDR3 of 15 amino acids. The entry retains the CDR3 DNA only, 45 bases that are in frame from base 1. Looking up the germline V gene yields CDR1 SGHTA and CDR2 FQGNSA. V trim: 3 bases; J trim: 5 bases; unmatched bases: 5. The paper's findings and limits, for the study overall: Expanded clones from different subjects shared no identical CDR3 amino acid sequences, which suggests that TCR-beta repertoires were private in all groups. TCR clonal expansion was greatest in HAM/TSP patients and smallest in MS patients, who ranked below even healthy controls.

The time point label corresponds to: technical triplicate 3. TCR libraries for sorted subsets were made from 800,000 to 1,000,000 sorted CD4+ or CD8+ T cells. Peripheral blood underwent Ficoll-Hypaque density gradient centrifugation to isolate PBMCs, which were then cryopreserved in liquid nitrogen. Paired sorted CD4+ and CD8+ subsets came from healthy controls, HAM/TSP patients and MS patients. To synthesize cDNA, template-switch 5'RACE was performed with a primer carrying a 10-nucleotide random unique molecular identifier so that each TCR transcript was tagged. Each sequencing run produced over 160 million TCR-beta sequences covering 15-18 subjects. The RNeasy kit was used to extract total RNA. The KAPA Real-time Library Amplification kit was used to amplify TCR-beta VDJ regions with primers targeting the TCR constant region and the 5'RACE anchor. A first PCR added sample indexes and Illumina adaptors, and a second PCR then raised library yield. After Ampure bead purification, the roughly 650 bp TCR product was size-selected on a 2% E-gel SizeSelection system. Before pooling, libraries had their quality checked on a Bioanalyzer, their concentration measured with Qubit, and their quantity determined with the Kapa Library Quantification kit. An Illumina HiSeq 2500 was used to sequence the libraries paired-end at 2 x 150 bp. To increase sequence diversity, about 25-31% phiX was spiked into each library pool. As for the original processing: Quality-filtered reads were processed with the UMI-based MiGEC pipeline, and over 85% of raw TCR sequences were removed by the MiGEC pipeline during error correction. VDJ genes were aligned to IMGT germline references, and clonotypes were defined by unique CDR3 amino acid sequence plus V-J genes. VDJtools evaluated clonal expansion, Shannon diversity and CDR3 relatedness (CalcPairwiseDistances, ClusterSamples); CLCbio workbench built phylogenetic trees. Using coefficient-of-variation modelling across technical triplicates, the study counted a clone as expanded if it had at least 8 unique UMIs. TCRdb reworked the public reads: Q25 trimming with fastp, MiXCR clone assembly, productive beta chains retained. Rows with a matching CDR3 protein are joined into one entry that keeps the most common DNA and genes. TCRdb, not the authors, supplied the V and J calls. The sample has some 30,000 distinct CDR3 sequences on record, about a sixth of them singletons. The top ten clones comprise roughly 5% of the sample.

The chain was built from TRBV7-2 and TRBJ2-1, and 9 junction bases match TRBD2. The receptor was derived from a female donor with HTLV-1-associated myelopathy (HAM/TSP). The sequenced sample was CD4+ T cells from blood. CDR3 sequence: CASSFGGGAHNEQFF. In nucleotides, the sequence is TGTGCCAGCAGCTTCGGCGGGGGGGCCCACAATGAGCAGTTCTTC.